A single sample is the source of the 29 T cell receptor beta chains below, sequenced in a study of T cells after yellow fever vaccination. TCRdb analysed the 5' RACE reads with MiXCR anew, one entry per CDR3 protein. The sample has hundreds of thousands of distinct CDR3 sequences, 8.5% to 9% seen once; the top ten hold about 20%. The specimen was PBMCs, collected on the day of the first yellow fever vaccination. Every receptor here comes from a young man who received the YFV17D yellow fever vaccine.

This clonotype showed up many times. V and J are TRBV10-3 and TRBJ1-5, with D tentatively TRBD1 (5 bases). The germline gives CDR1 ENHRY, CDR2 SYGVKD. V gave up 0 bases and J gave up 5 bases, with 11 bases separating them. The CDR3 is made up of 15 amino acids. Here the CDR3 DNA reads TGTGCCATCAGTGAGTCAAGGGGTTGGCATCAGCCCCAGCATTTT. It translates to CAISESRGWHQPQHF.

The J gene is TRBJ2-5, the V gene TRBV30; 10 bases agree with TRBD2. V shed 5 bases and J 6 bases; nucleotides not matched to a gene: 12. The CDR3 is 15 amino acids. CDR1 and CDR2 from the germline V gene are GTSNPN and SVGIG (reference sequence). DNA for the CDR3: TGTGCCTGGGGAAGCGGGGGGGCCTTAGGGAAGACCCAGTACTTC. Protein product: CAWGSGGALGKTQYF.

This chain connects TRBV4-1 to TRBJ2-3, with 7 bases that match TRBD2. With 1 base clipped from V and 1 base from J, the junction kept 11 bases outside the gene matches. This CDR3 has 18 residues. Germline V gene data show CDR1 as MGHRA and CDR2 as YSYEKL. The CDR3 loop reads CASSQGPGGSGGTDTQYF. The CDR3 DNA is TGCGCCAGCAGCCAAGGTCCCGGGGGGAGCGGGGGCACAGATACGCAGTATTTT.

In its sample, this clonotype was seen a few times. The chain joins TRBV5-1 to TRBJ2-4; 7 nucleotides match TRBD1. The CDR3 sequence is 15 residues long. The germline gives CDR1 SGHRS, CDR2 YFSETQ. The trim removed 1 base at V and 6 bases at J, leaving 7 bases unmatched. This CDR3 is CASSLTSTGRNIQYF. The DNA for the CDR3 is TGCGCCAGCAGCTTGACATCGACAGGGCGAAACATTCAGTACTTC.

This clonotype was seen at least ten times. The chain has TRBV7-8 and TRBJ2-3; the D is unclear. The CDR3 extends over 15 amino acids. Germline V gene data show CDR1 as SGHVS and CDR2 as FQNEAQ. Trimming pared 4 bases from V and 2 bases from J, leaving 13 bases between. The CDR3 nucleotides read TGTGCCAGCAGCTCTGTCGTGGGTAACACAGATACGCAGTATTTT. Its protein product is CASSSVVGNTDTQYF.

This clonotype was seen a few times. This chain joins TRBV7-2 and TRBJ2-1; D is uncertain. The V end was cut by 2 bases, the J end by 2 bases, with 4 bases between. Germline CDR1 is SGHTA and CDR2 is FQGNSA. The CDR3 runs 13 residues. CDR3 loop: CASSLNTYNEQFF. The CDR3 DNA follows: TGTGCCAGCAGCTTAAATACCTACAATGAGCAGTTCTTC.

The gene calls are TRBV12-3 or TRBV12-4 and TRBJ1-2, with D possibly matching TRBD1 (6 bases). V lost 4 bases, J lost 4 bases, and 10 bases lay in between. The length of the CDR3 is 13 residues. The CDR3, as DNA: TGTGCCAGCAGTTCGGGACACCTCTATGGCTACACCTTC. As protein: CASSSGHLYGYTF.

This clonotype was recorded a few times. This chain connects TRBV7-3 to TRBJ2-3; either TRBD1 or TRBD2 may fit D (5 bases each). CDR3 length: 16 amino acids. Germline V gene data show CDR1 as SGHTA and CDR2 as FQGTGA. V shed 2 bases and J shed 0 bases, with 12 bases lying between them. The CDR3 region is CASSLQGPPSTDTQYF. For the CDR3, the DNA is TGTGCCAGCAGCTTACAGGGACCTCCTAGCACAGATACGCAGTATTTT.

In this sample, this clonotype turned up a few times. The chain uses TRBV20-1 and TRBJ2-5, with unresolved D. The CDR3 runs 14 residues. Trimming left V 3 bases short and J 2 bases short, with 13 bases between. In germline, CDR1 is DFQATT, CDR2 SNEGSKA (reference sequence). The CDR3 DNA reads as TGCAGTGCTAGCTATGCGAGACCACAAGAGACCCAGTACTTC. This encodes CSASYARPQETQYF.

The sample holds a few counts of this clonotype. The V and J genes are TRBV20-1 and TRBJ2-7; D perhaps matches TRBD1 (5 bases). Trimming removed 3 bases from V and 1 base from J, with 16 bases in between. CDR3 length: 15 amino acids. Germline CDR1 reads DFQATT; CDR2 reads SNEGSKA (reference sequence). CDR3 nucleotide sequence: TGCAGTGCTAGGCAGGGATTCATCACATCCTACGAGCAGTACTTC. Translating gives CSARQGFITSYEQYF.

This clonotype has more than one count but fewer than ten. The V call is TRBV6-1, the J call TRBJ1-6; D is unclear. V lost 5 bases to trimming and J lost 9 bases, with 14 bases between them. The germline V gene encodes CDR1 MNHNS and CDR2 SASEGT. This CDR3 is 14 amino acids long. The DNA of the CDR3 is TGTGCCAGCAGTAAGACAACCATGGCTTCACCCCTCCACTTT. Amino acids: CASSKTTMASPLHF.

Ten or more counts support this clonotype. The gene calls are TRBV5-6 and TRBJ1-5; the D is unclear. V was cut by 2 bases and J by 0 bases, with 12 bases left in between. Germline CDR1 and CDR2: SGHDT and YYEEEE. The CDR3 loop spans 16 amino acids. DNA of the CDR3: TGTGCCAGCAGCTTATTTCAACACGATAGCAATCAGCCCCAGCATTTT. It encodes CASSLFQHDSNQPQHF.

The chain is built from TRBV14 and TRBJ1-2, with D hard to call. V gave up 1 base and J gave up 9 bases, with 15 bases separating them. The CDR3 covers 14 residues. CDR1 is SGHDN, CDR2 FVKESK, per germline. This CDR3 is CASSQAGGGYCYTF. CDR3 DNA: TGTGCCAGCAGCCAAGCAGGAGGCGGATACTGCTACACCTTC.

This clonotype occurred a few times. The J gene is TRBJ2-5, the V gene TRBV6-5; 9 bases match TRBD1. V lost 4 bases to trimming and J lost 1 base; unmatched junction nucleotides: 4. The CDR3 has 15 residues. In germline, CDR1 is MNHEY, CDR2 SVGAGI. CDR3 region: CASSSPGQGQETQYF. Written as DNA, the CDR3 is TGTGCCAGCAGTTCCCCGGGACAGGGCCAAGAGACCCAGTACTTC.

The gene calls are TRBV3-1 and TRBJ1-5; no clear D gene. This CDR3 region has 13 residues. V lost 0 bases and J lost 11, with 11 bases in between. Germline V lookup: CDR1 LGHDT, CDR2 YNNKEL (reference sequence). The CDR3 DNA is TGTGCCAGCAGCCAAGAGCGGGGATGGGCCCAGCATTTT. This codes for CASSQERGWAQHF.

The chain is built from TRBV6-1 and TRBJ1-2; the D is unclear. Trimming removed 1 base from V and 0 bases from J, with 6 bases in between. The CDR3 has 14 amino acids. Germline-derived CDR1 and CDR2 are MNHNS and SASEGT. The CDR3 is CASSEGKANYGYTF. The DNA of the CDR3 is TGTGCCAGCAGTGAAGGAAAAGCTAACTATGGCTACACCTTC.

The CDR3 DNA reads TGTGCCAGCAGTTTAACGGCATACTACGAGCAGTACGTC. The encoded protein is CASSLTAYYEQYV. This chain uses TRBV6-2 or TRBV6-3 with TRBJ2-7; D uncertain. V was pared by 4 bases and J by 3 bases, with 10 bases between. Germline V gene data show CDR1 as MNHEY and CDR2 as SVGEGT. The CDR3 runs 13 residues.

This clonotype was seen only a few times. V is TRBV10-3 and J is TRBJ2-7; TRBD1 agrees at 11 bases. V was pared by 0 bases and J by 2 bases, with 6 bases of the junction left unmatched. Germline values: CDR1 ENHRY, CDR2 SYGVKD. The CDR3 has 17 amino acids. The CDR3 region is CAISESTLDRGPYEQYF. CDR3 nucleotides: TGTGCCATCAGTGAGTCGACTCTGGACAGGGGGCCCTACGAGCAGTACTTC.

This clonotype was picked up many times. A read error may produce the germline difference seen at one junction end. The chain combines TRBV18 with TRBJ2-2; D might be TRBD2 (5 bases). The length of the CDR3 is 13 residues. The germline CDR1 and CDR2 sequences are KGHSH and LQKENI. For the CDR3, the DNA is TGTGCCAGCTCGCCACTAGACACCGGGGAGCTGTTTTTT. Translating it yields CASSPLDTGELFF.

This rearrangement joins TRBV5-4 to TRBJ2-3; D perhaps matches TRBD1 (6 bases). CDR3 size: 16 residues. Looked up from germline, CDR1 is SGHNT and CDR2 is YYREEE (reference sequence). The V gene lost 2 bases and the J gene lost 2 bases, with 15 bases spanning the gap. This chain's CDR3 is CASSLPGQRITDTQYF. The DNA of the CDR3 is TGTGCCAGCAGCTTACCGGGACAAAGGATCACAGATACGCAGTATTTT.

This clonotype was found a few times. The V call is TRBV30, the J call TRBJ2-2; unclear D gene. The CDR3 loop spans 13 amino acids. Germline CDR1 and CDR2: GTSNPN and SVGIG (reference sequence). Trimming left V 5 bases short and J 0 bases short, with 7 bases between. The CDR3 loop reads CAWSWANTGELFF. In DNA form, the CDR3 reads TGTGCCTGGTCGTGGGCGAACACCGGGGAGCTGTTTTTT.

This clonotype showed up just a few times. The chain links TRBV5-1 to TRBJ2-3; a possible D gene is TRBD2 (6 bases). The germline V and J ends were trimmed by 0 bases and 1 base, with 18 bases remaining between them. Per germline, CDR1 SGHRS and CDR2 YFSETQ. CDR3 length: 18 amino acids. CDR3 in amino acids: CASSLGLVPPSGTDTQYF. The CDR3 nucleotides read TGCGCCAGCAGCTTGGGACTAGTCCCCCCATCAGGCACAGATACGCAGTATTTT.

The chain carries TRBV7-2 and TRBJ2-5; D may be TRBD1 (7 bases). Germline-derived CDR1 and CDR2 are SGHTA and FQGNSA. This CDR3 region has 13 residues. Trimming removed 8 bases at V and 2 bases at J, with 12 bases between. CDR3 protein: CASFRGAQETQYF. Here the CDR3 DNA reads TGTGCCAGCTTCAGGGGGGCGCAAGAGACCCAGTACTTC.

There are a few counts of this clonotype. This chain uses TRBV24-1 with TRBJ2-2; D not resolved. The V end was cut by 4 bases, the J end by 7 bases, with 3 bases between. This CDR3 has 11 amino acids. CDR1 is KGHDR and CDR2 is SFDVKD in the germline V gene. CDR3 DNA: TGTGCCACCAGTGAGATCGGGGAGCTGTTTTTT. Protein product: CATSEIGELFF.

The rearrangement uses TRBV30 and TRBJ2-3, with no clear D. CDR1 is GTSNPN, CDR2 SVGIG, per germline (reference sequence). This CDR3 is built from 11 residues. The V gene lost 0 bases and the J gene lost 6 bases, with 4 bases spanning the gap. CDR3 DNA sequence: TGTGCCTGGAGTGTACAGGATACGCAGTATTTT. Translating it yields CAWSVQDTQYF.

This clonotype turned up a few times. V gene TRBV20-1 combines with J gene TRBJ2-5, with no clear D. The CDR3 is made up of 15 amino acids. V lost 5 bases and J 7 bases, leaving 23 bases between the germline ends. Per germline, CDR1 DFQATT and CDR2 SNEGSKA (reference sequence). The CDR3 spells CSAQRGAHISGTQYF. DNA for the CDR3: TGCAGTGCTCAACGAGGCGCCCACATCTCCGGGACCCAGTACTTC.

The CDR3 DNA is TGTGCCAGCAGCTTAACTAGTGGCTACACCTTC. It yields the protein CASSLTSGYTF. The genes are TRBV5-6 and TRBJ1-2; D unresolved. Trimming shortened V by 2 bases and J by 7 bases, and 6 bases separated the two germline ends. The CDR3 has 11 amino acids. Germline-derived CDR1 and CDR2 are SGHDT and YYEEEE.

V usage is TRBV12-3 or TRBV12-4 and J usage is TRBJ2-1; the match to TRBD2 covers 9 bases. The CDR3 totals 13 residues. CDR3 DNA: TGTGCTACGGGACTAGCCGTCTACAATGAGCAGTTCTTC. This codes for CATGLAVYNEQFF.

This clonotype came up a few times. This rearrangement joins TRBV6-6 to TRBJ2-7, with D tentatively TRBD1 or TRBD2 (5 bases each). This CDR3 is built from 12 residues. Germline V gene data show CDR1 as MNHNY and CDR2 as SVGAGI (reference sequence). V lost 5 bases and J lost 6, with 11 bases in between. The CDR3 protein is CASSGGGGEQYV. CDR3 DNA: TGTGCCAGCAGTGGGGGTGGAGGCGAGCAGTACGTC.